This is a list of T cell receptor beta chains from one sample in a study of T cell repertoires in cytomegalovirus infection. MiXCR, applied by TCRdb to the reads, yields one record per CDR3 protein. The data show 200,000 to 250,000 distinct CDR3 sequences, with over 20% seen just once and 15% to 20% held by the top ten. Sequencing was performed on CD8+ T cells from PBMCs. These receptors all come from a human donor in good health (CMV status not recorded). Some clones in this sample may be carry-over from other donors' samples. Each CDR3 is given with its conserved first and last residue. The D gene is left open where the match is weak. Expanded clones get a size class; other rows say once, few or many, or leave the size out.

abundance,j_gene,d_gene,v_gene,CDR3nt,CDR3aa
.,TRBJ1-3,.,TRBV6-5,TGTGCCAGCAGTTACTCGTTAGACTCTGGAAACACCATATATTTT,CASSYSLDSGNTIYF
many,TRBJ2-3,TRBD1,TRBV28,TGTGCCAGCAGTCCGGGACAGGGGTTCACAGATACGCAGTATTTT,CASSPGQGFTDTQYF
many,TRBJ2-1,.,TRBV7-2,TGTGCCAGCAGCTTAGATCTTACCTCGTCCTCCTACAATGAGCAGTTCTTC,CASSLDLTSSSYNEQFF
few,TRBJ2-1,TRBD1,TRBV19,TGTGCCAGTAGTATGCCCAGGGGGAGCTCCTACAATGAGCAGTTCTTC,CASSMPRGSSYNEQFF
few,TRBJ1-3,.,TRBV6-2/TRBV6-3,TGTGCCAGCAGTCACCCAGGACAGCACTCTGGAAACACCATATATTTT,CASSHPGQHSGNTIYF
many,TRBJ2-7,.,TRBV14,TGTGCCAGCAGCCAACTTTACTCCTACGAGCAGTACTTC,CASSQLYSYEQYF
.,TRBJ1-5,.,TRBV5-6,TGTGCCAGCAGCCCCGGATATAGCAATCAGCCCCAGCATTTT,CASSPGYSNQPQHF
.,TRBJ2-1,TRBD2,TRBV7-6,TGTGCCAGCGGCTTTGCTAGCGGGGGGGCTCACAATGAGCAGTTCTTC,CASGFASGGAHNEQFF
few,TRBJ2-1,TRBD2,TRBV29-1,TGCAGCGTTGTTGGCGGGGGTGGCAATGAGCAGTTCTTC,CSVVGGGGNEQFF
few,TRBJ2-1,TRBD1,TRBV30,TGTGCCTGGAGTGCGGGACAGGGGGTTAATGAGCAGTTCTTC,CAWSAGQGVNEQFF
.,TRBJ2-1,.,TRBV24-1,TGTGCCACCAGTGATTTGGGGGAGTACAATGAGCAGTTCTTC,CATSDLGEYNEQFF
.,TRBJ1-5,.,TRBV6-5,TGTGCCAGCAGTACACAGGGAAGCAATCAGCCCCAGCATTTT,CASSTQGSNQPQHF
many,TRBJ1-1,TRBD1,TRBV7-9,TGTGCCAGCAGCCTAAATGGGGACAGAGAAGCTTTCTTT,CASSLNGDREAFF
.,TRBJ2-1,.,TRBV14,TGTGCCAGCAGCTCAGGGGTCGCCTCCTACAATGAGCAGTTCTTC,CASSSGVASYNEQFF
.,TRBJ2-7,.,TRBV2,TGTGCCAGCAGCCCAGCCATTGGACACGACCCCTACGAGCAGTACTTC,CASSPAIGHDPYEQYF
.,TRBJ1-1,TRBD1,TRBV11-2,TGTGCCAGCCTACAGGGGAGGGTAGCTGAAGCTTTCTTT,CASLQGRVAEAFF
many,TRBJ2-3,TRBD2,TRBV7-3,TGTGCCAGCAGCGAAACTAGCGGAACCAGCACAGATACGCAGTATTTT,CASSETSGTSTDTQYF
.,TRBJ2-1,.,TRBV27,TGTGCCAGCAGTTTAACAGCAACGGGACACTGGTGGTCCAATGAGCAGTTCTTC,CASSLTATGHWWSNEQFF
.,TRBJ2-2,.,TRBV14,TGTGCCAGCAGCATCCAGAACACCGGGGAGCTGTTTTTT,CASSIQNTGELFF
.,TRBJ2-5,.,TRBV7-9,TGTGCCAGCAGCTTAGTAGTAGGGGAGACCCAGTACTTC,CASSLVVGETQYF
few,TRBJ1-2,.,TRBV7-4,TGTGCCAGCAGCTTAGCCTCCCCGGGGGACGATAACTATGGCTACACCTTC,CASSLASPGDDNYGYTF
many,TRBJ1-4,TRBD1,TRBV7-2,TGTGCCAGCAGCTTAGCTCCGACAGGGGGCCCTTATGCAACTAATGAAAAACTGTTTTTT,CASSLAPTGGPYATNEKLFF
few,TRBJ2-5,TRBD1,TRBV28,TGTGCCAGCAGTGCCCTTGAGGGACAGGGACTTACCCAGTACTTC,CASSALEGQGLTQYF
.,TRBJ2-7,TRBD1,TRBV20-1,TGCAGTGCTAGAGGGACAGGGGGAATCTACGAGCAGTACTTC,CSARGTGGIYEQYF
.,TRBJ2-7,TRBD1,TRBV27,TGTGCCAGCAGTGTAACAGGGGGCTCGTCCTACGAGCAGTACTTC,CASSVTGGSSYEQYF
few,TRBJ1-3,.,TRBV28,TGTGCCAGCAGACCCACAGAGAACTCTGGAAACACCATATATTTT,CASRPTENSGNTIYF
.,TRBJ2-5,TRBD2,TRBV10-3,TGTGCCATCAGTGAGTCCTCTCTAGCGGAAGAGACCCAGTACTTC,CAISESSLAEETQYF
few,TRBJ1-1,.,TRBV7-9,TGTGCCAGCAGCTTAGTCATCAGGGGCACTGAAGCTTTCTTT,CASSLVIRGTEAFF
many,TRBJ2-3,.,TRBV2,TGTGCCAGCAGTGAAAATCTCGGGGGACGCACAGATACGCAGTATTTT,CASSENLGGRTDTQYF
few,TRBJ2-1,.,TRBV27,TGTGCCAGCAGTTTATTAGACAGGTCTTACAATGAGCAGTTCTTC,CASSLLDRSYNEQFF